These 9 T cell receptor beta chains were sequenced from one sample in a study of shared clonotypes between healthy human individuals. Profiled with immunoSEQ multiplex PCR; TCRdb holds only in-frame clones, not every one. The repertoire includes 2.3 million or so clones, over 90% of them detected once, and 0.39% sits in the top ten. Sequenced input: naive CD4+ T cells from PBMCs. Subset noted: CD45RA+ positively selected. The receptors derive from a man aged 18 to 30 in good health. Some clones in this sample may be carry-over from other donors' samples.

The chain combines TRBV2 with TRBJ2-1; D not resolved. V was pared by 2 bases and J by 5 bases, with 10 bases between. The CDR3 is made up of 14 amino acids. Germline V gives CDR1 SNHLY, CDR2 FYNNEI. CDR3 residues: CASSEFLGNNEQFF. CDR3 in DNA: TGTGCCAGCAGTGAATTCCTCGGTAACAATGAGCAGTTCTTC.

About this clone: The same CDR3 arises from other DNA sequences in this sample as well. J is TRBJ1-5 and V is TRBV15; possible D gene TRBD1, 5 bases. This CDR3 is 14 amino acids long. Germline V gene sequence: CDR1 LNHNV, CDR2 YYDKDF (reference sequence). The V and J ends lost 1 base and 7 bases respectively, with 11 bases between them. CDR3 DNA: TGTGCCACCAGCAGAGGGGGCAGGGACCAGCCCCAGCATTTT. It yields the protein CATSRGGRDQPQHF. Based on the CDR3 plus reference TRBV15 and TRBJ1-5, the full variable domain is DAMVIQNPRYQVTQFGKPVTLSCSQTLNHNVMYWYQQKSSQAPKLLFHYYDKDFNNEADTPDNFQSRRPNTSFCFLDIRSPGLGDTAMYLCATSRGGRDQPQHFGDGTRLSIL.

The rearrangement joins TRBV9 to TRBJ2-7; D could derive from TRBD1 or TRBD2 (6 bases each). The CDR3 has 18 residues. The germline gives CDR1 SGDLS, CDR2 YYNGEE. V was clipped by 0 bases and J by 2 bases, with 21 bases between them. CDR3 region: CASSVATASGAQTYEQYF. CDR3 nucleotide sequence: TGTGCCAGCAGCGTAGCGACTGCTTCGGGGGCCCAGACCTACGAGCAGTACTTC.

This chain joins TRBV2 and TRBJ2-1, with no clear D. The CDR3 runs 13 residues. Germline assignment: CDR1 SNHLY and CDR2 FYNNEI. Trimming took off 7 bases at V and 1 base at J, with 8 bases between the two ends. CDR3 in amino acids: CASTWVSYNEQFF. Here the CDR3 DNA reads TGTGCCAGCACTTGGGTTTCCTACAATGAGCAGTTCTTC.

This rearrangement joins TRBV28 to TRBJ2-1; unclear D gene. V gave up 4 bases and J gave up 4 bases, with 17 bases separating them. Germline V lookup: CDR1 MDHEN, CDR2 SYDVKM. CDR3 length: 16 residues. The chain's CDR3 is CASSSYSIETYNEQFF. CDR3 coding DNA: TGTGCCAGCAGTTCATACAGCATTGAAACGTACAATGAGCAGTTCTTC.

In the case of this clone: Within the sample, other DNA sequences also encode this same CDR3. The rearrangement links TRBV27 to TRBJ1-2, with D possibly matching TRBD1 (6 bases). The CDR3 is 13 amino acids. Trimming removed 3 bases from V and 5 bases from J, with 10 bases in between. Per the germline V gene, CDR1 is MNHEY and CDR2 is SMNVEV (reference sequence). The CDR3 DNA reads as TGTGCCAGCAGTTTTCGAGGGGGTTATGGCTACACCTTC. Its translation: CASSFRGGYGYTF.

The genes are TRBV11-2 and TRBJ2-7; possible D gene TRBD2, 5 bases. The CDR3 runs to 15 residues. The germline CDR1 and CDR2 sequences are SGHAT and FQNNGV. V gave up 3 bases and J gave up 0 bases, with 12 bases separating them. CDR3 DNA: TGTGCCAGCAGCTTTCCCTCGGGAACCTCCTACGAGCAGTACTTC. The encoded protein is CASSFPSGTSYEQYF.

The chain is built from TRBV27 and TRBJ2-7; 7 bases agree with TRBD1. Trimming took 2 bases from V and 2 from J; bases not matched to a gene: 3. The CDR3 totals 14 residues. CDR1 is MNHEY, CDR2 SMNVEV, per germline (reference sequence). CDR3 DNA sequence: TGTGCCAGCAGTTTAGAAACAGGGGCCTACGAGCAGTACTTC. Translation gives CASSLETGAYEQYF.

Comment on this clone: The sample holds other DNA sequences that translate to the same CDR3. This chain connects TRBV2 to TRBJ2-3; TRBD1 matches at 9 bases. The germline V gene encodes CDR1 SNHLY and CDR2 FYNNEI. V dropped 1 base and J dropped 1; count of bases not matched to a gene: 0. This CDR3 contains 15 residues. The CDR3 reads CASSEGTGGTDTQYF. CDR3 coding DNA: TGTGCCAGCAGTGAAGGGACAGGGGGCACAGATACGCAGTATTTT.